This entry is about one TCR beta chain. Clones were read by immunoSEQ multiplex PCR, and TCRdb kept only the in-frame ones, dropping some. Among fewer than 650,000 clones listed, 60% to 85% were seen once. CDR1 is KGHSH and CDR2 is LQKENI in the germline V gene. J lost 0 bases, V lost 6 bases, and 10 bases had no gene match. This CDR3 region has 18 residues. This sample stems from a study of shared clonotypes between healthy human individuals. This receptor was identified in a woman in her thirties or forties in good health. Some clones in this sample may be carry-over from other donors' samples. The sequenced sample consisted of PBMCs. The V call is TRBV18, the J call TRBJ2-6; 8 nucleotides line up with TRBD1. DNA for the CDR3: TGTGCCAGCTCTCCCAACACAGGGGGACTCTCTGGGGCCAACGTCCTGACTTTC. Translated: CASSPNTGGLSGANVLTF.